The sequence of this T cell receptor (beta chain) was determined in a study of blood T cell repertoires in COVID-19. Study-level information: Donors in the United States, Italy and Spain gave samples during acute or convalescent COVID-19. In each case, the material was cDNA or gDNA derived from T cells, B-cell-depleted T cells, or PBMCs.

How the authors handled the data: Quantification of nucleated cells was approximated via reference gene primer amplification. Clones were sequenced by immunoSEQ multiplex PCR, and TCRdb holds only the in-frame ones, with some missing. The DNA was the basis for D and trimming; V, J and clone size are from that table. The top ten clones hold roughly 10% of a sample with roughly 150,000 clones, 75% to 90% of them seen once. The CDR3 is 18 residues long. Looked up from germline, CDR1 is SGHTA and CDR2 is FQGTGA. The V segment lost 5 bases and the J segment 5 bases; nucleotides outside the gene matches: 17.

The chain employs TRBV7-3 and TRBJ2-2; the match to TRBD2 covers 7 bases. The sequenced material came from peripheral blood. The TCR sequence derives from a human donor in a cohort sampled during active COVID-19. CDR3 sequence: CASSPKPLRAGDTGELFF. Written as DNA, the CDR3 is TGTGCCAGCAGCCCAAAACCCCTGAGGGCGGGAGATACCGGGGAGCTGTTTTTT.